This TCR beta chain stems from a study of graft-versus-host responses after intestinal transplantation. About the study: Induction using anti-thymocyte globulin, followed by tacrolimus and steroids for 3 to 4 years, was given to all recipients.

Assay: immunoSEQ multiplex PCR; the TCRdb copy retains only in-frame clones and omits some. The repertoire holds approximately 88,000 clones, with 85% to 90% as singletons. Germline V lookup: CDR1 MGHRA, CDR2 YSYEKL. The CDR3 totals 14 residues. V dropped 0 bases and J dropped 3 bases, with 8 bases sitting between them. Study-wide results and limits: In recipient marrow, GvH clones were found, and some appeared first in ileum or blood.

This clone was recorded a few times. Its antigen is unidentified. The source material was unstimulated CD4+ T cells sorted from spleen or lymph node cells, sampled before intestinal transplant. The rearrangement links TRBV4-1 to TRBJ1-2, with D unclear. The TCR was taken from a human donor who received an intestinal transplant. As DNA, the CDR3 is TGCGCCAGCAGCCAAGATCGGGGTCACTATGGCTACACCTTC. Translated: CASSQDRGHYGYTF.